The 19 T cell receptor beta chains listed next were all sequenced from one sample in a study. Cells sorted as Tregs were CD4+, CD25+ and CD127-/low. Via MiXCR, TCRdb re-called the 5' RACE reads, giving one row per CDR3 protein. This table holds some 8,300 distinct CDR3 sequences, over 50% found once. Sequenced input: Tregs sorted from a lymph node. The receptor set was obtained from a female donor with breast cancer.

The rearrangement links TRBV20-1 to TRBJ2-3, with 8 bases lining up with TRBD1. The germline V gene has CDR1 DFQATT and CDR2 SNEGSKA (reference sequence). The CDR3 has 12 amino acids. J gave up 1 base and V 6 bases, and 0 bases lay outside the gene matches. CDR3 region: CSAGQGTDTQYF. In nucleotides, the CDR3 is TGCAGTGCGGGACAGGGCACAGATACGCAGTATTTT.

The chain has TRBV28 and TRBJ2-3; D ambiguous. Trimming took 6 bases from V and 2 from J, leaving 12 bases between them. CDR1 and CDR2 from the germline V gene are MDHEN and SYDVKM. CDR3 length equals 14 residues. Here the CDR3 DNA reads TGTGCCAGCAGCTCTCTAGGGCCCACAGATACGCAGTATTTT. As protein: CASSSLGPTDTQYF.

The gene calls are TRBV29-1 and TRBJ1-6; a possible D gene is TRBD1 (5 bases). This CDR3 spans 13 amino acids. The germline CDR1 and CDR2 sequences are SQVTM and ANQGSEA. The V end was cut by 6 bases, the J end by 8 bases, with 14 bases between. This CDR3 reads CSVAARGDSPLHF. Here the CDR3 DNA reads TGCAGCGTCGCTGCGCGGGGCGATTCACCCCTCCACTTT.

This clonotype turned up a few times. This sequence joins TRBV7-8 and TRBJ2-1, with D hard to call. Trimming shortened V by 5 bases and J by 7 bases, and 12 bases separated the two germline ends. Per germline, CDR1 SGHVS and CDR2 FQNEAQ. This CDR3 is built from 13 residues. CDR3 bases: TGTGCCAGCAGCCAACCCTTATCGAATGAGCAGTTCTTC. It translates to CASSQPLSNEQFF.

This CDR3 is CASSQGRVNQPQHF. The CDR3 nucleotides read TGTGCCAGCAGCCAAGGACGGGTCAATCAGCCCCAGCATTTT. The chain joins TRBV5-6 to TRBJ1-5; no definite D call. Trimming shortened V by 4 bases and J by 3 bases, and 11 bases separated the two germline ends. This CDR3 comprises 14 residues. Germline V CDR1 and CDR2: SGHDT, YYEEEE.

The rearrangement links TRBV29-1 to TRBJ2-5; 7 bases are a match to TRBD2. The CDR3 runs to 15 residues. V lost 5 bases, J lost 1 base, and 10 bases stayed unmatched. Germline V gives CDR1 SQVTM, CDR2 ANQGSEA. CDR3 in amino acids: CSVLGLREAQETQYF. The CDR3 coding sequence is TGCAGCGTTCTAGGTTTACGGGAGGCCCAAGAGACCCAGTACTTC.

This clonotype was detected only a few times. In nucleotides, the CDR3 is TGTGCCAGCAGTCCCCCCGGGTACGAGCAGTACTTC. This sequence encodes CASSPPGYEQYF. This chain uses TRBV12-3 or TRBV12-4 with TRBJ2-7; no definite D call. V gave up 5 bases and J gave up 4 bases, with 9 bases separating them. The CDR3 has 12 amino acids.

V gene TRBV20-1 combines with J gene TRBJ2-7; 11 bases agree with TRBD2. CDR3 length: 14 residues. Looked up from germline, CDR1 is DFQATT and CDR2 is SNEGSKA (reference sequence). Trimming took 3 bases from V and 7 from J; bases not matched to a gene: 8. The chain's CDR3 is CSASTSGGGWEQYF. CDR3 DNA: TGCAGTGCTAGTACTAGCGGGGGAGGATGGGAGCAGTACTTC.

This clonotype was detected a few times. The chain uses TRBV29-1 and TRBJ2-1; D is ambiguous. With 1 base removed from V and 9 bases from J, the gap between germline ends came to 7 bases. The germline CDR1 and CDR2 sequences are SQVTM and ANQGSEA. This CDR3 is built from 11 residues. The CDR3 DNA follows: TGCAGCGTTGAAGGCCCCTTTGAGCAGTTCTTC. This codes for CSVEGPFEQFF.

V usage is TRBV6-1 and J usage is TRBJ1-2; D is uncertain. The CDR3 extends over 15 amino acids. Germline CDR1 MNHNS, CDR2 SASEGT. Trimming removed 2 bases from V and 7 bases from J, with 17 bases in between. CDR3 sequence (DNA): TGTGCCAGCAGTGAATTCGACCTACAAACAAGTGGCTACACCTTC. Protein: CASSEFDLQTSGYTF.

There are a few counts of this clonotype. The V and J genes are TRBV4-1 and TRBJ2-3; tentative D call: TRBD1 (5 bases). The CDR3 totals 17 residues. The germline V gene has CDR1 MGHRA and CDR2 YSYEKL. The V and J ends lost 0 bases and 1 base respectively, with 14 bases between them. Here the CDR3 reads CASSQDLLRVRTDTQYF. In DNA, the CDR3 is TGCGCCAGCAGCCAAGATCTCCTCAGGGTACGCACAGATACGCAGTATTTT.

In this sample, this clonotype turned up a few times. The CDR3 sequence is CASSQAPQLAITDTQYF. CDR3 in DNA: TGCGCCAGCAGCCAAGCCCCGCAACTAGCGATTACAGATACGCAGTATTTT. V usage is TRBV4-3 and J usage is TRBJ2-3; TRBD2 matches at 7 bases. Losses at the gene ends were 1 base for V and 3 bases for J; bases not matched to a gene: 10. The CDR3 totals 17 residues. Germline V gene sequence: CDR1 LGHNA, CDR2 YSLEER.

Of note for this clonotype: The junction departs from the called germline gene at one end, perhaps through a read error. This chain joins TRBV20-1 and TRBJ2-7; TRBD2 is a possible D gene (5 bases). The CDR3 totals 13 residues. Germline CDR1 is DFQATT and CDR2 is SNEGSKA (reference sequence). The CDR3 nucleotides are TGCAGTGCGCGGACTGACCCCTCCCACGAGCAGTACTTC. This codes for CSARTDPSHEQYF.

V is TRBV6-6 and J is TRBJ1-1, with D perhaps TRBD1 (5 bases). CDR3 length: 13 residues. Germline CDR1 is MNHNY and CDR2 is SVGAGI (reference sequence). V was trimmed by 4 bases and J by 1 base, leaving 7 bases between them. CDR3 DNA sequence: TGTGCCAGCAGTTGGGGGGGGAACACTGAAGCTTTCTTT. Translating gives CASSWGGNTEAFF.

This clonotype was observed a few times. The chain recombines TRBV20-1 with TRBJ1-1; D possibly corresponds to TRBD1 (6 bases). The germline CDR1 and CDR2 sequences are DFQATT and SNEGSKA (reference sequence). CDR3 length equals 15 residues. Trimming cost V 6 bases and J 0 bases, with 17 bases left between them. As DNA, the CDR3 is TGCAGTGCGTTACAGGGCGAATCACTGAACACTGAAGCTTTCTTT. Its translation: CSALQGESLNTEAFF.

This chain uses TRBV5-4 with TRBJ2-5; 16 nucleotides agree with TRBD2. CDR1 SGHNT and CDR2 YYREEE come from the germline V gene (reference sequence). This CDR3 is built from 17 residues. V lost 4 bases to trimming and J lost 3 bases; unmatched junction nucleotides: 6. The CDR3 loop reads CASSPAGLAGGEETQYF. The CDR3, as DNA: TGTGCCAGCAGCCCGGCGGGACTAGCGGGAGGGGAAGAGACCCAGTACTTC.

This chain uses TRBV12-3 or TRBV12-4 with TRBJ2-1, with D maybe TRBD2 (6 bases). Trimming took 6 bases from V and 6 from J, leaving 6 bases between them. The CDR3 is 11 residues long. Here the CDR3 reads CASRLANEQFF. CDR3 sequence (DNA): TGTGCCAGCAGACTAGCCAATGAGCAGTTCTTC.

This rearrangement joins TRBV5-1 to TRBJ2-1; a weak D match, TRBD2 (6 bases). The V gene lost 4 bases and the J gene lost 1 base, with 15 bases spanning the gap. Germline values: CDR1 SGHRS, CDR2 YFSETQ. CDR3 size: 16 residues. The CDR3 protein is CASSHLGGRSYNEQFF. The CDR3 bases are TGCGCCAGCAGCCACCTGGGGGGTCGGTCCTACAATGAGCAGTTCTTC.

Only a few counts were recorded for this clonotype. The chain has TRBV10-2 and TRBJ1-2; tentatively, D is TRBD1 (6 bases). Trimming took 6 bases from V and 5 from J, leaving 13 bases between them. The CDR3 length is 13 residues. Per germline, CDR1 WSHSY and CDR2 SAAADI. CDR3 protein: CASSEQGSYGYTF. The DNA of the CDR3 is TGCGCCAGCAGCGAACAGGGCTCATATGGCTACACCTTC.